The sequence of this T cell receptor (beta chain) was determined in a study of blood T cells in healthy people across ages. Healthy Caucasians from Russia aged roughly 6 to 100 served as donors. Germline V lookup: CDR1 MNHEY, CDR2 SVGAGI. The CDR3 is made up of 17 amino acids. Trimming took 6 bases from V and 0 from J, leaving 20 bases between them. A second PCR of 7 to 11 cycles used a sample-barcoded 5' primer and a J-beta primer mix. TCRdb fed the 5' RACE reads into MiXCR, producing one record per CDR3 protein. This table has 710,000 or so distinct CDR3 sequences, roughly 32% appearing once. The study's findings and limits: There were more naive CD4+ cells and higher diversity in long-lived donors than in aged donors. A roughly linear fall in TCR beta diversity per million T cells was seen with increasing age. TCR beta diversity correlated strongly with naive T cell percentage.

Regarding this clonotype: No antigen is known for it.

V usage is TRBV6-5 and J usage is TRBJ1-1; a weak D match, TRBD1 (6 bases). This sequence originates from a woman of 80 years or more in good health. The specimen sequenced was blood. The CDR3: CASSYTPGQTMNTEAFF. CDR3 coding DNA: TGTGCCAGCAGCTATACTCCTGGACAGACCATGAACACTGAAGCTTTCTTT.